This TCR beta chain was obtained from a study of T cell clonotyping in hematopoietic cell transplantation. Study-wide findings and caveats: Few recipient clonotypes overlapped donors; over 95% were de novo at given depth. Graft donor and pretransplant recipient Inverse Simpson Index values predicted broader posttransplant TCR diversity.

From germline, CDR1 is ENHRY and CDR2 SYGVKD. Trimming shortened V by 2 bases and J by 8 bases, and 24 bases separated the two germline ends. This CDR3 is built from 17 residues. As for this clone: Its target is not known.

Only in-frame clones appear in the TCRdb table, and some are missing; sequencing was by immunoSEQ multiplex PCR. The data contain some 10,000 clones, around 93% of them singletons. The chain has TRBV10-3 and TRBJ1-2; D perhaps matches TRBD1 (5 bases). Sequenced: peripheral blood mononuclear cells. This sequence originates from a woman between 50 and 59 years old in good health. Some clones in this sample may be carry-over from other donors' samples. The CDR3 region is CAISESSFGREMGGYTF. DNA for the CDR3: TGTGCCATCAGTGAGAGTTCATTCGGCAGGGAAATGGGCGGCTACACCTTC.